This is a list of T cell receptor beta chains from one sample in a study of blood T cells in healthy people across ages. TCRdb used MiXCR to reprocess the 5' RACE reads, holding one entry per CDR3 protein. The sample lists around 2 million distinct CDR3 sequences; about two fifths were seen once. Material for sequencing was blood. Receptors were obtained from a human donor in good health. Each CDR3 is given with its conserved first and last residue. A D gene is named only where the DNA matches it firmly. Size is stated for part of the rows, as once, few or many counts, or as a class when the clone is expanded.

j_gene: TRBJ1-2; v_gene: TRBV7-9; d_gene: TRBD1; abundance: many; CDR3nt: TGTGCCAGCAGCTGGACAGGTTCCTATGGCTACACCTTC; CDR3aa: CASSWTGSYGYTF
j_gene: TRBJ2-1; v_gene: TRBV27; d_gene: .; abundance: few; CDR3nt: TGTGCCAGCATCATGAGACTAGTTCCAAACAATGAGCAGTTCTTC; CDR3aa: CASIMRLVPNNEQFF
j_gene: TRBJ1-1; v_gene: TRBV7-7; d_gene: TRBD1; abundance: few; CDR3nt: TGTGCCAGCAGCTCGCAGACAGGGACTGAAGCTTTCTTT; CDR3aa: CASSSQTGTEAFF
j_gene: TRBJ2-1; v_gene: TRBV7-2; d_gene: .; abundance: .; CDR3nt: TGTGCCAGCAGCTTAGAACAAGGTGGCTACAATGAGCAGTTCTTC; CDR3aa: CASSLEQGGYNEQFF
j_gene: TRBJ2-2; v_gene: TRBV6-4; d_gene: .; abundance: .; CDR3nt: TGTGCCAGCAGCGCCATGGGCGCCACCGGGGAGCTGTTTTTT; CDR3aa: CASSAMGATGELFF
j_gene: TRBJ1-6; v_gene: TRBV7-9; d_gene: .; abundance: once; CDR3nt: TGTGCCAGCAGCATAGGTACACCCCTCCACTTT; CDR3aa: CASSIGTPLHF
j_gene: TRBJ2-5; v_gene: TRBV2; d_gene: .; abundance: .; CDR3nt: TGCGCCAGCAGTGAGTACAGGGCTGTGGAGACCCAGTACTTC; CDR3aa: CASSEYRAVETQYF
j_gene: TRBJ1-6; v_gene: TRBV7-8; d_gene: .; abundance: .; CDR3nt: TGTGCCAGCAGCTTTCTGAATAAAGCCTATAATTCACCCCTCCACTTT; CDR3aa: CASSFLNKAYNSPLHF
j_gene: TRBJ2-3; v_gene: TRBV4-3; d_gene: .; abundance: many; CDR3nt: TGCGCCAGCAGCCAAGATTCGGGGAGCACAGATACGCAGTATTTT; CDR3aa: CASSQDSGSTDTQYF
j_gene: TRBJ2-7; v_gene: TRBV4-2; d_gene: .; abundance: .; CDR3nt: TGTGCCAGCAGCCAAGAGTCTGCCTACAATGAGCAGTACTTC; CDR3aa: CASSQESAYNEQYF
j_gene: TRBJ1-6; v_gene: TRBV7-6; d_gene: .; abundance: many; CDR3nt: TGTGCCAGCAGCTTGGGGAATAATTCACCCCTCCACTTT; CDR3aa: CASSLGNNSPLHF
j_gene: TRBJ2-1; v_gene: TRBV6-4; d_gene: .; abundance: few; CDR3nt: TGTGCCAGCAGTGTAAACGGGGGCCACGATGAGCAGTTCTTC; CDR3aa: CASSVNGGHDEQFF
j_gene: TRBJ1-2; v_gene: TRBV4-2; d_gene: TRBD1; abundance: .; CDR3nt: TGTGCCAGCAGCCTACGGGACAGGGTAGAATATGGCTACACCTTC; CDR3aa: CASSLRDRVEYGYTF
j_gene: TRBJ2-3; v_gene: TRBV4-1; d_gene: .; abundance: .; CDR3nt: TGCGCCAGCAGCCCTAAGGGCCAGACCATCACAGATACGCAGTATTTT; CDR3aa: CASSPKGQTITDTQYF
j_gene: TRBJ2-2; v_gene: TRBV3-1; d_gene: .; abundance: few; CDR3nt: TGTGCCAGCAGCCAAGATCACGGCACCGGGGAGCTGTTTTTT; CDR3aa: CASSQDHGTGELFF
j_gene: TRBJ2-3; v_gene: TRBV7-2; d_gene: TRBD2; abundance: .; CDR3nt: TGTGCCAGCAGCGCCAGGACTAGCGGGGGGGCCTTTTCAGGCCCAGATACGCAGTATTTT; CDR3aa: CASSARTSGGAFSGPDTQYF
j_gene: TRBJ2-3; v_gene: TRBV12-3/TRBV12-4; d_gene: .; abundance: .; CDR3nt: TGTGCCAGCAGTCCCCGGGGGTTCACAGATGCGCAGTATTTT; CDR3aa: CASSPRGFTDAQYF
j_gene: TRBJ2-3; v_gene: TRBV20-1; d_gene: .; abundance: .; CDR3nt: TGCAGTGCCTCCCGGGGTGGCGTGGATACGCAGTATTTT; CDR3aa: CSASRGGVDTQYF
j_gene: TRBJ2-1; v_gene: TRBV7-8; d_gene: .; abundance: many; CDR3nt: TGTGCCAGCAGCTTAGTACGTACTATTTACAATGAGCAGTTCTTC; CDR3aa: CASSLVRTIYNEQFF
j_gene: TRBJ1-1; v_gene: TRBV7-2; d_gene: .; abundance: few; CDR3nt: TGTGCCAGCAGCTTAAGTGGACGGAGAGGGGGCACTGAAGCTTTCTTT; CDR3aa: CASSLSGRRGGTEAFF
j_gene: TRBJ1-2; v_gene: TRBV29-1; d_gene: .; abundance: few; CDR3nt: TGCAGCGTTACCCAAGGATATGGCTACACCTTC; CDR3aa: CSVTQGYGYTF
j_gene: TRBJ1-2; v_gene: TRBV12-3/TRBV12-4; d_gene: TRBD1; abundance: few; CDR3nt: TGTGCCAGCAGTTCGGACAGGGGATGGAATGGCTACACCTTC; CDR3aa: CASSSDRGWNGYTF
j_gene: TRBJ2-7; v_gene: TRBV7-2; d_gene: .; abundance: .; CDR3nt: TGTGCCAGCAGCTTAGTGGGACATGCCTTCTACGAGCAGTACTTC; CDR3aa: CASSLVGHAFYEQYF
j_gene: TRBJ2-6; v_gene: TRBV5-1; d_gene: .; abundance: .; CDR3nt: TGCGCCAGCAGCTTGGTGGGCTCTGGGGCCAGCGTCCTGACTTTC; CDR3aa: CASSLVGSGASVLTF
j_gene: TRBJ2-1; v_gene: TRBV3-1; d_gene: .; abundance: .; CDR3nt: TGTGCCAGCAGCCCCCCACCCTACTGGGAGCAGTTCTTC; CDR3aa: CASSPPPYWEQFF
j_gene: TRBJ1-4; v_gene: TRBV12-3/TRBV12-4; d_gene: .; abundance: .; CDR3nt: TGTGCCAGCAGCAATCAACGGGGGAATGAAAAACTGTTTTTT; CDR3aa: CASSNQRGNEKLFF
j_gene: TRBJ2-3; v_gene: TRBV7-9; d_gene: .; abundance: few; CDR3nt: TGTGCCAGCAGCTTAGAAGGCGGGTACGCAGATACGCAGTATTTT; CDR3aa: CASSLEGGYADTQYF
j_gene: TRBJ1-2; v_gene: TRBV29-1; d_gene: .; abundance: .; CDR3nt: TGCAGCGTTGAACCCCTAGGGAGGCACTATGGCTACACCTTC; CDR3aa: CSVEPLGRHYGYTF
j_gene: TRBJ1-2; v_gene: TRBV6-5; d_gene: TRBD1; abundance: few; CDR3nt: TGTGCCAGCAGTTACGGGGACAGGGGGCCTAACTATGGCTACACCTTC; CDR3aa: CASSYGDRGPNYGYTF
j_gene: TRBJ1-4; v_gene: TRBV6-5; d_gene: .; abundance: .; CDR3nt: TGTGCCAGCAGTCCCTCTAGGGGGGTTGGTGAAAAACTGTTTTTT; CDR3aa: CASSPSRGVGEKLFF
j_gene: TRBJ1-2; v_gene: TRBV29-1; d_gene: .; abundance: few; CDR3nt: TGCAGCGTTGGGAGGAAGGACGGCTACACCTTC; CDR3aa: CSVGRKDGYTF
j_gene: TRBJ2-3; v_gene: TRBV19; d_gene: .; abundance: .; CDR3nt: TGTGCCAGTAAGGATAAGGCAGATACGCAGTATTTT; CDR3aa: CASKDKADTQYF
j_gene: TRBJ2-1; v_gene: TRBV7-6; d_gene: TRBD1; abundance: few; CDR3nt: TGTGCCAGCAGCCAGGCCTCAGGGACAGGGGGCTCCTACAATGAGCAGTTCTTC; CDR3aa: CASSQASGTGGSYNEQFF
j_gene: TRBJ1-5; v_gene: TRBV5-6; d_gene: .; abundance: few; CDR3nt: TGTGCCAGCAGATCCGGGACCCCCTATAGCAATCAGCCCCAGCATTTT; CDR3aa: CASRSGTPYSNQPQHF
j_gene: TRBJ2-3; v_gene: TRBV7-2; d_gene: TRBD2; abundance: .; CDR3nt: TGTGCCAGCAGCGCCGGAGGGCCTAGCGGGGGGGATACGCAGTATTTT; CDR3aa: CASSAGGPSGGDTQYF